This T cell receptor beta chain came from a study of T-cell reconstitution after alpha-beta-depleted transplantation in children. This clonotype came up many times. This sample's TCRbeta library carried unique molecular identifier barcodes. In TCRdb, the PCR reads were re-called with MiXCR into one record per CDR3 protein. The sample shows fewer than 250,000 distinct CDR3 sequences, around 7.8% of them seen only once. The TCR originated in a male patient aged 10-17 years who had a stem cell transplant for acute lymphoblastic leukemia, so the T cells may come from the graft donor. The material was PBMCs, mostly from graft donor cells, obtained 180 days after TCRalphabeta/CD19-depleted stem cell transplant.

Written as DNA, the CDR3 is TGTGCCAGCACCGTCAGGACGAACACTGAAGCTTTCTTT. Its translation: CASTVRTNTEAFF. The chain combines TRBV12-3 or TRBV12-4 with TRBJ1-1; D is ambiguous. This CDR3 has 13 amino acids. The V gene lost 7 bases and the J gene lost 1 base, with 10 bases spanning the gap.